This TCR beta chain was sequenced in a study of T-cell reconstitution after alpha-beta-depleted transplantation in children. Study-level results: Alpha-beta T cells about two months after transplant reportedly derived from several hundred expanded graft clones. Once a year had passed after transplant, T-cell counts and diversity came mostly from newly produced T cells. Surviving recipient T cells and thymic progenitors accounted for the high day-60 TCRbeta diversity observed in some patients.

This clonotype was observed at least ten times. The antigen is not known. Molecular barcoding with unique molecular identifiers was used for the TCRbeta library. TCRdb itself ran the PCR reads through MiXCR, one entry per CDR3 protein. The table includes hundreds of thousands of distinct CDR3 sequences, 13% detected once. The germline V gene has CDR1 DFQATT and CDR2 SNEGSKA (reference sequence). This CDR3 has 14 amino acids. V gave up 5 bases and J gave up 0 bases, with 11 bases separating them. The TCR was taken from a girl aged 2-10 years with congenital amegakaryocytic thrombocytopenia, due to receive a stem cell transplant. This chain links TRBV20-1 with TRBJ1-3; D gene unclear. This material consisted of PBMCs, taken before TCRalphabeta/CD19-depleted stem cell transplant. CDR3 loop: CSAHSAYSGNTIYF. CDR3 bases: TGCAGTGCTCACAGTGCATACTCTGGAAACACCATATATTTT.